This T cell receptor (beta chain) was found in a study of T-cell reconstitution after alpha-beta-depleted transplantation in children. Library preparation (for TCRbeta) was performed with unique molecular identifiers. TCRdb processed the PCR reads anew with MiXCR; each CDR3 protein has one entry. The top ten clones hold more than 5.5% of a sample with about 200,000 distinct CDR3 sequences, roughly 6.6% of them seen once. Overall study findings and caveats: Surviving recipient cells, namely T cells and thymic progenitors, were the source of high day-60 TCRbeta diversity in some patients. One year post-transplant, T-cell counts and diversity were largely derived from T cells produced anew. Several hundred expanded graft clones reportedly supplied alpha-beta T cells about two months after transplant.

This clonotype was counted between two and nine times. What it binds is not known. Unmatched junction bases numbered 6, after V lost 3 bases and J lost 5 bases. The CDR3 consists of 14 residues. Per germline, CDR1 MDHEN and CDR2 SYDVKM. The sequenced sample was PBMCs, obtained before TCRalphabeta/CD19-depleted stem cell transplant. J is TRBJ2-5 and V is TRBV28; 7 positions match TRBD1. The origin of this receptor is a boy under 10 years old with acute lymphoblastic leukemia, due to receive a stem cell transplant. CDR3 amino acids: CASSLGSRGETQYF. The CDR3 DNA follows: TGTGCCAGCAGTTTGGGGTCCAGGGGGGAGACCCAGTACTTC.